These T cell receptor beta chains were read from a single sample in a study of T cells in localized non-small cell lung cancer. The assay was immunoSEQ multiplex PCR, and TCRdb's table has in-frame clones only and misses some. The table has tens of thousands of clones, 81% seen once; the top ten hold roughly a sixth. The source material was peripheral blood mononuclear cells, sampled before any cancer treatment. The receptors here all came from a man between 40 and 70 years old with stage III lung adenocarcinoma. Each CDR3 is given with its conserved first and last residue. D genes are given only for firm matches. The size field is filled for only some rows; it gives once, few, many or a size class.

clone_size d_call j_call v_call cdr3_aa cdr3_nt
- TRBD1 TRBJ2-1 TRBV6-5 CASSYSSGTGFLFF TGTGCCAGCAGTTACTCCTCGGGGACAGGGTTTCTGTTCTTC
- - TRBJ2-7 TRBV5-1 CASSLIVGNEQYF TGCGCCAGCAGCTTGATCGTAGGGAACGAGCAGTACTTC
- TRBD2 TRBJ2-3 TRBV11-2 CASSVGTSGGATDTQYF TGTGCCAGCAGCGTCGGGACTAGCGGGGGGGCCACAGATACGCAGTATTTT
- TRBD1 TRBJ1-2 TRBV5-4 CASSSQGANGYTF TGTGCCAGCAGTTCGCAGGGGGCCAATGGCTACACCTTC
- TRBD1 TRBJ2-1 TRBV27 CASRIFSGGPYNEQFF TGTGCCAGCAGAATCTTTTCAGGGGGCCCCTACAATGAGCAGTTCTTC
- - TRBJ2-2 TRBV7-9 CASSVGMNTGELFF TGTGCCAGCAGCGTGGGTATGAACACCGGGGAGCTGTTTTTT
- TRBD1 TRBJ1-2 TRBV6-5 CASSQTGGFFYGYTF TGTGCCAGCAGTCAGACAGGGGGCTTTTTCTATGGCTACACCTTC
- - TRBJ2-2 TRBV15 CATSRVTNTGELFF TGTGCCACCAGCAGGGTCACGAACACCGGGGAGCTGTTTTTT
- - TRBJ2-2 TRBV27 CASRNRALNTGELFF TGTGCCAGCAGAAACCGGGCCTTAAACACCGGGGAGCTGTTTTTT
- - TRBJ1-4 TRBV14 CASSQADRVDEKLFF TGTGCCAGCAGCCAAGCTGACCGAGTTGATGAAAAACTGTTTTTT
- TRBD2 TRBJ2-5 TRBV9 CASSRGGGAETQYF TGTGCCAGCAGTCGCGGGGGTGGGGCCGAGACCCAGTACTTC
- TRBD2 TRBJ2-1 TRBV7-8 CASLSRSERGWGEQFF TGTGCCAGCCTCTCCCGAAGCGAGCGGGGGTGGGGCGAGCAGTTCTTC
- TRBD2 TRBJ2-7 TRBV13 CASSSGLAGGEQYF TGTGCCAGCAGCTCGGGACTAGCGGGGGGCGAGCAGTACTTC
- TRBD2 TRBJ2-3 TRBV27 CATGRGGYGTDTQYF TGTGCGACCGGCCGGGGAGGGTACGGCACAGATACGCAGTATTTT
- - TRBJ2-4 TRBV5-6 CASSFSASNIQYF TGTGCCAGCAGCTTTTCGGCGTCGAACATTCAGTACTTC
- - TRBJ1-6 TRBV2 CASSEGGTANSPLHF TGTGCCAGCAGTGAGGGGGGAACAGCTAATTCACCCCTCCACTTT
- - TRBJ2-7 TRBV6-5 CASRRGFLYEQYF TGTGCCAGCAGGCGAGGGTTCCTCTACGAGCAGTACTTC
- TRBD2 TRBJ2-3 TRBV27 CASSSISLSGGGTDTQYF TGTGCCAGCAGTTCCATTAGTCTGAGCGGGGGGGGAACAGATACGCAGTATTTT
- - TRBJ2-7 TRBV10-2 CASVPMILSYEQYF TGCGCCAGCGTACCTATGATTCTCTCCTACGAGCAGTACTTC
once - TRBJ2-6 TRBV19 CASSQGGNWGLSGANVLTF TGTGCCAGTAGTCAGGGGGGAAACTGGGGCCTATCTGGGGCCAACGTCCTGACTTTC
- TRBD1 TRBJ1-5 TRBV5-1 CASSFTGDGQPQHF TGCGCCAGCAGCTTTACAGGGGACGGTCAGCCCCAGCATTTT
- - TRBJ1-1 TRBV5-6 CASSLGATEYTEAFF TGTGCCAGCAGCTTGGGAGCGACGGAGTACACTGAAGCTTTCTTT
- - TRBJ2-1 TRBV28 CASSYRDILYNEQFF TGTGCCAGCAGTTACCGGGACATTCTTTACAATGAGCAGTTCTTC
once TRBD2 TRBJ2-3 TRBV5-1 CASSLVPGLGTDTQYF TGCGCCAGCAGCTTGGTGCCGGGACTAGGCACAGATACGCAGTATTTT
- - TRBJ2-1 TRBV5-1 CASSEIGVERNEQFF TGCGCCAGCAGCGAGATAGGGGTCGAACGAAATGAGCAGTTCTTC
- - TRBJ2-5 TRBV6-5 CASSYWPQETQYF TGTGCCAGCAGTTACTGGCCACAAGAGACCCAGTACTTC
- - TRBJ1-6 TRBV9 CASSVDPGRKDSPLHF TGTGCCAGCAGCGTTGACCCTGGACGGAAAGATTCACCCCTCCACTTT
- - TRBJ2-2 TRBV6-1 CASIGKGRVTGELFF TGTGCCAGCATTGGAAAGGGGCGGGTCACCGGGGAGCTGTTTTTT
- - TRBJ2-7 TRBV10-3 CASSRVEAPYEQYF TGTGCCTCTAGCAGGGTCGAGGCCCCCTACGAGCAGTACTTC
once TRBD1 TRBJ2-5 TRBV7-7 CASSLAGQGTETQYF TGTGCCAGCAGCTTAGCCGGACAGGGCACAGAGACCCAGTACTTC